This T cell receptor (beta chain) stems from a study of CD8+CD57+ T cells in acquired aplastic anemia. This clonotype has just one count. Its antigen remains unidentified. Genomic DNA templated the TCR beta VDJ and CDR3 profiling. MiXCR, applied by TCRdb to the reads, yields one record per CDR3 protein. Seen here are about 98,000 distinct CDR3 sequences, around 70% observed once, and the top ten hold 65%. All sequencing subjects had displayed CD8+CD57+ cell expansion on flow cytometry. Study outcomes and limitations: CD8+ Simpson's diversity did not differ significantly between patients and controls. Around 30 sequences, all CD8+ CDR3, were shared between patients and controls.

What was sequenced was sorted CD4+, CD8+, or CD8+CD57+ T cells (not recorded which) from PBMCs. The source of this sequence is a human donor with aplastic anemia.

In DNA form, the CDR3 reads TGTGCCAGCAGCACCCAGGGGGCTGGGGAGACCCAGTACTTC. Translation: CASSTQGAGETQYF. The chain combines TRBV7-2 with TRBJ2-5; 8 nucleotides agree with TRBD1. The germline CDR1 and CDR2 sequences are SGHTA and FQGNSA. V was pared by 5 bases and J by 5 bases, with 7 bases of the junction left unmatched. This CDR3 spans 14 amino acids.